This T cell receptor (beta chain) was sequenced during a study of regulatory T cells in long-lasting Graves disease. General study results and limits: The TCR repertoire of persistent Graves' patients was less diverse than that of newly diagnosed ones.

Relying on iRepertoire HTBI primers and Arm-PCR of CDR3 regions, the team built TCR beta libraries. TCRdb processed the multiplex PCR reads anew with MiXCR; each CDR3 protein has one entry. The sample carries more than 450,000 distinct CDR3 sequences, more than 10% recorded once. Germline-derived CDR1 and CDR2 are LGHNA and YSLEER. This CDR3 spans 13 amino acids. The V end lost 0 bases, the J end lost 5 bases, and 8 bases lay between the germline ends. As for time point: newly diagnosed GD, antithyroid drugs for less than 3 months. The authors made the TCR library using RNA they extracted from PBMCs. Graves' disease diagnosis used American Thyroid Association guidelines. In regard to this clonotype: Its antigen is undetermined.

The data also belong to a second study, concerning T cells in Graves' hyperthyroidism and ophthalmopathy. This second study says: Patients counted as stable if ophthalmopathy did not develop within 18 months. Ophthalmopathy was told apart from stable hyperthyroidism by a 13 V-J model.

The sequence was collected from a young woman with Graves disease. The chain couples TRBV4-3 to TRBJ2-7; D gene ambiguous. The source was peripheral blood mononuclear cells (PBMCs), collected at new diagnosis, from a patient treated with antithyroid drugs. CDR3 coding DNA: TGCGCCAGCAGCCAAGAGTCGTCCCACGAGCAGTACTTC. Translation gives CASSQESSHEQYF.